The 27 T cell receptor beta chains below all came from one sample that was sequenced in a study of shared clonotypes between healthy human individuals. Measured with immunoSEQ multiplex PCR; TCRdb has only the in-frame clones, and not every one. The sample comprises approximately 460,000 clones, roughly three quarters of which are singletons, and approximately 12% rests with the top ten. Material for sequencing was PBMCs. The receptor set was obtained from a woman in her forties in good health. Some clones in this sample may be carry-over from other donors' samples.

The genes are TRBV5-4 and TRBJ1-1, with a tentative D call TRBD1 (6 bases). The germline V gene has CDR1 SGHNT and CDR2 YYREEE (reference sequence). This CDR3 spans 18 amino acids. V was pared by 3 bases and J by 1 base, with 22 bases between. DNA of the CDR3: TGTGCCAGCAGCTCCCCGGGCGGGGGGCAGGTAAGGAACACTGAAGCTTTCTTT. It codes for CASSSPGGGQVRNTEAFF.

The CDR3 sequence is CASSAQGGRLGEAFF. CDR3 bases: TGCGCCAGCAGTGCACAGGGGGGAAGGCTGGGGGAAGCTTTCTTT. V usage is TRBV10-2 and J usage is TRBJ1-1; 8 bases map to TRBD1. This CDR3 has 15 residues. Trimming cost V 4 bases and J 8 bases; bases outside gene matches: 12. Looked up from germline, CDR1 is WSHSY and CDR2 is SAAADI.

In its sample, this clone was seen a few times. The genes are TRBV10-3 and TRBJ1-4, with D possibly matching TRBD1 (5 bases). Germline V gene sequence: CDR1 ENHRY, CDR2 SYGVKD. This CDR3 is 11 amino acids long. Deletions cut 9 bases from V and 7 bases from J, with 9 bases between. The CDR3 coding sequence is TGTGCCATTGGGGGGGGTGAAAAACTGTTTTTT. Its protein is CAIGGGEKLFF.

This rearrangement joins TRBV11-3 to TRBJ2-2; D gene unclear. Between the trimmed V and J ends, which lost 5 bases and 0 bases, there was a span of 7 bases. Germline CDR1 and CDR2: SGHNT and YENEEA. CDR3 length equals 14 residues. The CDR3, as DNA: TGTGCCAGCAGCCGCCTAGCGAACACCGGGGAGCTGTTTTTT. Translated: CASSRLANTGELFF.

As to this clone: The same CDR3 is also encoded by other DNA sequences in this sample. The chain uses TRBV28 and TRBJ1-2, with D unresolved. V was cut by 8 bases and J by 4 bases, with 14 bases left in between. This CDR3 comprises 13 residues. Germline CDR1 MDHEN, CDR2 SYDVKM. The CDR3 protein is CASSLPGGYGYTF. CDR3 in DNA: TGTGCCAGCTCGCTCCCTGGAGGCTATGGCTACACCTTC.

As regards this clone: A far larger clone is off by one base, so a read error is likely. The chain joins TRBV30 to TRBJ2-7; D gene ambiguous. Germline V gives CDR1 GTSNPN, CDR2 SVGIG (reference sequence). This CDR3 is 13 amino acids long. V was cut by 2 bases and J by 6 bases, with 14 bases left in between. The CDR3 DNA reads as TGTGCCTGGAGTATGTCCTTCGAAAGCGAGCAGTACTTC. This sequence encodes CAWSMSFESEQYF.

The chain is built from TRBV2 and TRBJ1-4, with a possible D match to TRBD1 (6 bases). Germline CDR1 reads SNHLY; CDR2 reads FYNNEI. V lost 4 bases and J lost 7, with 16 bases in between. The CDR3 is made up of 15 amino acids. The CDR3 here is CASSVEQGSIEKLFF. The CDR3 DNA reads TGTGCCAGCAGTGTGGAACAGGGTTCGATTGAAAAACTGTTTTTT. The whole variable domain, filled in from reference TRBV2 and TRBJ1-4, reads EPEVTQTPSHQVTQMGQEVILRCVPISNHLYFYWYRQILGQKVEFLVSFYNNEISEKSEIFDDQFSVERPDGSNFTLKIRSTKLEDSAMYFCASSVEQGSIEKLFFGSGTQLSVL.

This chain links TRBV30 with TRBJ2-3, with D possibly being TRBD1 (7 bases). Germline V CDR1 and CDR2: GTSNPN, SVGIG (reference sequence). V shed 0 bases and J shed 0 bases, with 13 bases lying between them. This CDR3 contains 16 residues. The CDR3 reads CAWSVRGTASTDTQYF. The CDR3 DNA is TGTGCCTGGAGTGTACGCGGGACAGCGAGCACAGATACGCAGTATTTT.

The rearrangement links TRBV7-9 to TRBJ2-1; D possibly corresponds to TRBD2 (6 bases). Germline CDR1 and CDR2: SEHNR and FQNEAQ (reference sequence). CDR3 length equals 16 residues. Trimming cost V 5 bases and J 3 bases, with 17 bases left between them. The CDR3 sequence is CASSPMERRDYNEQFF. The CDR3 DNA sequence: TGTGCCAGCAGCCCGATGGAAAGGCGGGACTACAATGAGCAGTTCTTC.

V gene TRBV5-5 combines with J gene TRBJ2-7; 11 positions match TRBD2. V dropped 7 bases and J dropped 2; count of bases not matched to a gene: 8. The CDR3 length is 15 residues. The germline V gene has CDR1 SGHKS and CDR2 YYEKEE (reference sequence). For the CDR3, the DNA is TGTGCCAGCGTTCCTACTAGCGGGAGCGCCTACGAGCAGTACTTC. This encodes CASVPTSGSAYEQYF.

By sample fraction, this clone is medium-sized. Other DNA sequences within the sample encode an identical CDR3. The DNA for the CDR3 is TGTGCCAGCAGCCCCAGGGTGGGCGGCGCCGGGGAGCTGTTTTTT. Its translation: CASSPRVGGAGELFF. V gene TRBV7-2 combines with J gene TRBJ2-2; possibly TRBD1 for D (5 bases). The CDR3 covers 15 residues. Germline V gene lookup returns CDR1 SGHTA and CDR2 FQGNSA. The V end was cut by 5 bases, the J end by 6 bases, with 16 bases between.

The rearrangement uses TRBV7-9 and TRBJ1-1; TRBD1 matches 7 bases. V shed 6 bases, J shed 1 base, and the junction held 8 bases outside the gene matches. The CDR3 is made up of 15 amino acids. Germline-derived CDR1 and CDR2 are SEHNR and FQNEAQ (reference sequence). CDR3 DNA: TGTGCCAGCAGATTGGGACAGACAACGAACACTGAAGCTTTCTTT. This translates into CASRLGQTTNTEAFF.

The chain recombines TRBV7-9 with TRBJ2-5, with D possibly TRBD2 on 5 matching bases. The last part of the DNA fits TRBJ2-7 better; the J call may be wrong. CDR1 and CDR2 (germline): SEHNR, FQNEAQ (reference sequence). The CDR3 has 15 residues. For the CDR3, the DNA is TGTGCCAGCAGCTTAGCACTAGTGTTGGGTTACGAGCAGTACTTC. Residues: CASSLALVLGYEQYF.

As concerns this clone: One base separates it from a far larger clone, so it is likely a read error. The chain links TRBV9 to TRBJ2-3; D not certain. This CDR3 is 15 amino acids long. From germline, CDR1 is SGDLS and CDR2 YYNGEE. The CDR3 nucleotides are TGTGCCGGCAGCCTACTACTGGCGGGCACAGATACGCAGTATTTT. Residues: CAGSLLLAGTDTQYF.

The chain recombines TRBV2 with TRBJ1-3; the D is unclear. CDR1 is SNHLY, CDR2 FYNNEI, per germline. Between the trimmed V and J ends, which lost 5 bases and 0 bases, there was a span of 14 bases. This CDR3 has 16 residues. This CDR3 reads CASSFIAEFSGNTIYF. The CDR3 coding sequence is TGTGCCAGCAGTTTCATTGCAGAATTCTCTGGAAACACCATATATTTT.

The genes are TRBV5-4 and TRBJ1-1; D possibly corresponds to TRBD1 (5 bases). From germline, CDR1 is SGHNT and CDR2 YYREEE (reference sequence). This CDR3 is built from 11 residues. V gave up 0 bases and J gave up 11 bases, with 8 bases separating them. CDR3 DNA: TGTGCCAGCAGCTTGGAAGGGGTTGCTTTCTTT. It translates to CASSLEGVAFF.

The V gene is TRBV7-8, the J gene TRBJ1-2; the D is unclear. The CDR3 length is 14 residues. V shed 10 bases and J shed 0 bases, with 15 bases lying between them. Germline V gene sequence: CDR1 SGHVS, CDR2 FQNEAQ. CDR3 DNA sequence: TGTGCCACCACATACCGGGCCTCTAACTATGGCTACACCTTC. Protein: CATTYRASNYGYTF.

V usage is TRBV25-1 and J usage is TRBJ1-4; D is perhaps TRBD1 (6 bases). V shed 0 bases and J shed 8 bases, with 16 bases lying between them. There are 16 residues in the CDR3. CDR1 is MGHDK, CDR2 SYGVNS, per germline. The CDR3 bases are TGTGCCAGCAGTGAATATATAAAGAGGGGGGAGGAAAAACTGTTTTTT. It translates to CASSEYIKRGEEKLFF.

The chain joins TRBV7-9 to TRBJ2-2; the D is unclear. CDR1 is SEHNR and CDR2 is FQNEAQ in the germline V gene (reference sequence). The CDR3 has 13 amino acids. Trimming shortened V by 1 base and J by 7 bases, and 7 bases separated the two germline ends. CDR3 sequence (DNA): TGTGCCAGCAGCTTAGAATTCGTCGGGGAGCTGTTTTTT. Its protein is CASSLEFVGELFF.

The chain couples TRBV7-8 to TRBJ1-2; no clear D. Germline values: CDR1 SGHVS, CDR2 FQNEAQ. V was shortened by 0 bases and J by 3 bases, with 5 bases between the two germline ends. There are 13 residues in the CDR3. The CDR3 coding sequence is TGTGCCAGCAGCTTAGCTACAGACTATGGCTACACCTTC. Its translation: CASSLATDYGYTF.

A note on this clone: A far larger clone is off by one base, so a read error is likely. In this CDR3 the conserved last residue, phenylalanine or tryptophan, is missing, so a read error is likely. The J gene is TRBJ1-1, the V gene TRBV7-2, with a tentative D call TRBD1 (6 bases). This CDR3 has 13 residues. V lost 4 bases, J lost 7 bases, and 13 bases lay in between. Germline-derived CDR1 and CDR2 are SGHTA and FQGNSA. CDR3 DNA sequence: TGTGCCAGCAGCTCCCTCGGGGGCGGTGAAGCTTTCCTT. The encoded protein is CASSSLGGGEAFL.

The CDR3, as DNA: TGTGCCAGCTCACCAACCGGGACAGGTAAATACGAGCAGTACTTC. This sequence encodes CASSPTGTGKYEQYF. The chain recombines TRBV18 with TRBJ2-6; 8 bases agree with TRBD1. The J call could be wrong; TRBJ2-7 is a better fit for the DNA end. This CDR3 spans 15 amino acids. Germline assignment: CDR1 KGHSH and CDR2 LQKENI.

The CDR3 DNA reads as TGTGCCAGCAGCTTAGGGGCCGATTCCGAGCAGTACTTC. Amino acid sequence: CASSLGADSEQYF. The chain recombines TRBV7-7 with TRBJ2-7; D gene uncertain. This CDR3 is 13 amino acids long. V was clipped by 1 base and J by 6 bases, with 10 bases between them. CDR1 is SSHAT, CDR2 FNYEAQ, per germline (reference sequence).

The chain employs TRBV7-2 and TRBJ1-3, with D possibly matching TRBD1 (6 bases). Germline V CDR1 and CDR2: SGHTA, FQGNSA. The CDR3 is 16 amino acids. Trimming took off 1 base at V and 2 bases at J, with 12 bases between the two ends. The CDR3 here is CASSLDGAGAGNTIYF. The CDR3 region has the DNA TGTGCCAGCAGCTTAGACGGGGCAGGGGCTGGAAACACCATATATTTT.

The chain has TRBV30 and TRBJ1-2; 7 bases align to TRBD1. This CDR3 has 13 amino acids. Germline values: CDR1 GTSNPN, CDR2 SVGIG (reference sequence). V was clipped by 2 bases and J by 7 bases; unmatched bases: 7. The CDR3 protein is CAWSTQGGGGYTF. Here the CDR3 DNA reads TGTGCCTGGAGTACCCAGGGGGGGGGTGGCTACACCTTC. Full variable domain (missing parts from reference TRBV30 and TRBJ1-2): SQTIHQWPATLVQPVGSPLSLECTVEGTSNPNLYWYRQAAGRGLQLLFYSVGIGQISSEVPQNLSASRPQDRQFILSSKKLLLSDSGFYLCAWSTQGGGGYTFGSGTRLTVV.

V gene TRBV19 combines with J gene TRBJ1-2; the D is unclear. The CDR3 contains 15 residues. The V gene lost 7 bases and the J gene lost 0 bases, with 15 bases spanning the gap. The germline V gene encodes CDR1 LNHDA and CDR2 SQIVND (reference sequence). CDR3 DNA sequence: TGTGCCAGTAAGGTTCAGGCCATACCTAACTATGGCTACACCTTC. It is translated as CASKVQAIPNYGYTF.

A note on this clone: The junction does not match germline at one end; this may be a read error. The chain is built from TRBV7-9 and TRBJ2-2; 9 nucleotides match TRBD2. The CDR3 is made up of 16 amino acids. Germline CDR1 SEHNR, CDR2 FQNEAQ (reference sequence). The CDR3 bases are TGTGCCAGCAGATTAGCGGGAGCATTAGAGCACGGGGAGCTGTTTTTT. It is translated as CASRLAGALEHGELFF.